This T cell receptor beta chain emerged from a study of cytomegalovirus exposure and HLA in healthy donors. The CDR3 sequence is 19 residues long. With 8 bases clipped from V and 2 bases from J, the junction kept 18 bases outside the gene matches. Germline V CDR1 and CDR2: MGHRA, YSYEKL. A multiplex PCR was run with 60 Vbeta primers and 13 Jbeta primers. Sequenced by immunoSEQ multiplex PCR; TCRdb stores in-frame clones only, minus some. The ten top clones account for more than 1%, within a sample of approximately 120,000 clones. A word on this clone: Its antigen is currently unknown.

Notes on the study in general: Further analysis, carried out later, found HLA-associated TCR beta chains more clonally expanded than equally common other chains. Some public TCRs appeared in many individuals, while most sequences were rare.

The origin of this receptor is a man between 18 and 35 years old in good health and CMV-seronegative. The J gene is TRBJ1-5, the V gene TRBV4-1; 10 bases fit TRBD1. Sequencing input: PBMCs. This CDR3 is CASSNPGTGVFGGNQPQHF. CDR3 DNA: TGCGCCAGCTCTAATCCCGGGACAGGGGTATTTGGGGGCAATCAGCCCCAGCATTTT.